A selection of T cell receptor beta chains follows, all from one sample in a study of cytomegalovirus exposure and HLA in healthy donors. The repertoire was sequenced with immunoSEQ multiplex PCR; TCRdb's copy has only in-frame clones and lacks some. The repertoire includes 60,000 to 70,000 clones, about three quarters of them detected once, and 9% to 10% sits in the top ten. Sample: PBMCs. These receptors originate from a man between 35 and 55 years old in good health and CMV-seronegative. Each CDR3 is given with its conserved first and last residue. A D gene is named only where the DNA matches it firmly. Size tells how often a clone was seen (once, few, many) or the class of an expanded clone, and some rows leave it out.

CASSLGQSTGELFF | TGTGCCAGCAGCTTAGGACAATCAACCGGGGAGCTGTTTTTT | TRBV7-9 | . | few | TRBJ2-2
CASILRGGDTEAFF | TGTGCCAGCATTTTAAGGGGAGGGGACACTGAAGCTTTCTTT | TRBV27 | . | . | TRBJ1-1
CASSRTGENSPLHF | TGCGCCAGCAGCAGGACCGGGGAGAATTCACCCCTCCACTTT | TRBV5-1 | . | . | TRBJ1-6
CASTWTAGNTIYF | TGTGCCAGTACTTGGACAGCCGGAAACACCATATATTTT | TRBV19 | . | . | TRBJ1-3
CASSWSGATDTQYF | TGCGCCAGCAGCTGGAGCGGGGCCACAGATACGCAGTATTTT | TRBV5-1 | TRBD2 | . | TRBJ2-3
CASSEGGAKNIQYF | TGTGCCAGCAGTGAGGGGGGTGCCAAAAACATTCAGTACTTC | TRBV25-1 | . | . | TRBJ2-4
CASSLEGVTDTQYF | TGTGCCAGCAGCTTGGAGGGGGTCACAGATACGCAGTATTTT | TRBV5-4 | . | . | TRBJ2-3
CASSAYPNTGELFF | TGCGCCAGCAGCGCCTACCCCAACACCGGGGAGCTGTTTTTT | TRBV5-1 | . | . | TRBJ2-2
CATSTRDARLTGELFF | TGCGCCACCTCTACTAGAGATGCGAGGTTGACCGGGGAGCTGTTTTTT | TRBV5-1 | . | . | TRBJ2-2
CASSQPGAYEQYF | TGTGCCAGCAGCCAGCCGGGAGCGTACGAGCAGTACTTC | TRBV4-2 | . | . | TRBJ2-7
CASSTRGGRQNNEQFF | TGTGCCAGCAGCACCCGCGGCGGGAGGCAAAACAATGAGCAGTTCTTC | TRBV7-2 | TRBD2 | . | TRBJ2-1
CASSSVGVPYEQYF | TGTGCCAGCAGTTCCGTGGGAGTCCCCTACGAGCAGTACTTC | TRBV27 | . | . | TRBJ2-7
CASSHYRGSNEKLFF | TGTGCCAGCAGCCATTACAGGGGAAGTAATGAAAAACTGTTTTTT | TRBV11-2 | TRBD1 | . | TRBJ1-4
CASSDLRGRRETQYF | TGTGCCAGCAGTGACCTCAGGGGGCGGCGGGAGACCCAGTACTTC | TRBV25-1 | TRBD1 | . | TRBJ2-5